This T cell receptor (beta chain) was obtained from a study of CD8 T cells in ankylosing spondylitis. Overall study results and limits: A motif of eight highly homologous TCR beta variants was seen as apparently characteristic of ankylosing spondylitis blood.

The V segment lost 3 bases and the J segment 6 bases; nucleotides outside the gene matches: 8. CDR3 length: 14 amino acids. CDR1 is SQVTM and CDR2 is ANQGSEA in the germline V gene. For TCR beta, libraries came from quantitative 5'-RACE with molecular barcodes. Using its own MiXCR run on the 5' RACE reads, TCRdb lists one record per CDR3 protein. The sample includes about 120,000 distinct CDR3 sequences, approximately 13% of them seen just once. This clonotype showed up many times. Its antigen is unidentified. The V call is TRBV29-1, the J call TRBJ2-1; 7 bases align to TRBD2. The sequence came from a female donor with ankylosing spondylitis or in good health (not recorded which). Sequencing was done on a sample of blood, either unsorted or a sorted T cell fraction (not recorded which). The CDR3: CSVDDAGEVNEQFF. CDR3 DNA: TGCAGCGTTGACGATGCGGGGGAAGTCAATGAGCAGTTCTTC.